Here is one T cell receptor (beta chain) with its context. The entry originates in a study of OX40 agonist ivuxolimab in advanced cancers. Study at large: Patients were infused with ivuxolimab every 2 weeks at 0.01 to 10 mg/kg. The mean age was approximately 60 years, ranging from about 20 to 90, with approximately 85% of participants male.

Per the germline V gene, CDR1 is SGHVS and CDR2 is FQNEAQ. Germline trimming cut 5 bases from V and 2 bases from J; bases unmatched to any gene: 4. CDR3 length: 15 amino acids. The method was immunoSEQ multiplex PCR; TCRdb's version includes in-frame clones alone and lacks a portion of them. This table has some 34,000 clones, around 84% appearing once. Here the sequenced sample was CD4+ or CD8+ T cells sorted from blood, taken in a trial of the OX40 agonist ivuxolimab. This chain joins TRBV7-8 and TRBJ2-1; TRBD2 agrees at 9 bases. The origin of this receptor is an adult with an advanced solid tumor such as melanoma, head and neck, liver or kidney cancer. The CDR3: CASSPSGTTYNEQFF. The CDR3 DNA sequence: TGTGCCAGCAGCCCTAGCGGGACCACCTACAATGAGCAGTTCTTC.